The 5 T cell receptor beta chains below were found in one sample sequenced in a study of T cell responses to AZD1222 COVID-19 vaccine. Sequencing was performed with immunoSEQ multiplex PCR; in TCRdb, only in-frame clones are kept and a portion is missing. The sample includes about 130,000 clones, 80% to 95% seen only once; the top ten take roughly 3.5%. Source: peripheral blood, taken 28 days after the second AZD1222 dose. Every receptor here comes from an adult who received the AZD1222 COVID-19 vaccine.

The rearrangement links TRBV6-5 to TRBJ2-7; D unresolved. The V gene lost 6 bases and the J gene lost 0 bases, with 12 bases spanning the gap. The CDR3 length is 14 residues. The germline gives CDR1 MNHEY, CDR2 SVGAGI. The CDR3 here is CASSQYLSSYEQYF. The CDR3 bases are TGTGCCAGCAGCCAGTATCTGAGCTCCTACGAGCAGTACTTC.

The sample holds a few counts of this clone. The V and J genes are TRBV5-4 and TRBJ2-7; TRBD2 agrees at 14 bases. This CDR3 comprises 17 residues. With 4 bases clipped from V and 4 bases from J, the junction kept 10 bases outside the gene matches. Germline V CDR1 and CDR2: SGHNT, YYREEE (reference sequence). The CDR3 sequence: CASSLARLAGGMYEQYF. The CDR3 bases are TGTGCCAGCAGCCTCGCCCGACTAGCGGGAGGGATGTACGAGCAGTACTTC.

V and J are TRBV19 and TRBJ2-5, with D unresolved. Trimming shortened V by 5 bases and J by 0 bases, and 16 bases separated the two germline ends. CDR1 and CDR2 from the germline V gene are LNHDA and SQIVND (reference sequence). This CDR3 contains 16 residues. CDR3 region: CASSSEQAGNQETQYF. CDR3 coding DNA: TGTGCCAGTAGTTCCGAGCAGGCTGGTAACCAAGAGACCCAGTACTTC.

CDR3 bases: TGTGCCAGCTCAGGGAGTCTTAAGTACTTC. Residues: CASSGSLKYF. V and J are TRBV18 and TRBJ2-7; possibly TRBD2 for D (5 bases). Germline V gives CDR1 KGHSH, CDR2 LQKENI. The CDR3 is 10 residues long. V was trimmed by 5 bases and J by 11 bases, leaving 10 bases between them.

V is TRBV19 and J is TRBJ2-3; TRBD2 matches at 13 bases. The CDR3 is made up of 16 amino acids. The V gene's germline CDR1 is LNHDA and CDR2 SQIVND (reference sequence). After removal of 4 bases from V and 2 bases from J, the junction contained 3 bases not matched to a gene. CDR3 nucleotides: TGTGCCAGTAGTACGGGACTAGCGGGGTTCACAGATACGCAGTATTTT. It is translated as CASSTGLAGFTDTQYF.